This T cell receptor beta chain was sequenced for a study of blood T cell repertoires in COVID-19. Study background: Sites across the United States, Italy and Spain contributed samples from acute and convalescent COVID-19. Sources were T cells, B-cell-depleted T cells, or PBMCs; the material itself was cDNA or gDNA.

This clone has only a few counts. V lost 3 bases and J 12 bases, leaving 9 bases between the germline ends. CDR1 is SGHAT and CDR2 is FQNNGV in the germline V gene. This CDR3 comprises 11 residues. Authors' processing steps: It was from reference gene primer amplification that nucleated cell counts were estimated. Method: immunoSEQ multiplex PCR; TCRdb's copy keeps in-frame clones and lacks some. V and J calls and clone size are copied from that table; D and trimming were computed from the DNA. Here the sample spans 90,000 to 120,000 clones, 88% being singletons. The sequencing input was peripheral blood. This TCR came from an older woman with acute or convalescent COVID-19. J is TRBJ2-1 and V is TRBV11-2; D possibly corresponds to TRBD2 (6 bases). The CDR3 nucleotides read TGTGCCAGCAGCTTCGAGGAGGGGCAGTTCTTC. Its protein is CASSFEEGQFF.